This T cell receptor (beta chain) emerged from a study of beta chain features in type 1 diabetes. Every isolated RNA sample was fully reverse transcribed, so sequencing captured expressed TCRB transcripts. TCRdb's table, derived via immunoSEQ multiplex PCR, lists solely in-frame clones and lacks some. This table has about 230,000 clones, 7.5% to 10% appearing once. This clone was found a few times. Purities in excess of 95% were seen in all sorted populations. This sequence was found in a woman younger than 35 in good health. The sequenced material came from naive CD4+ T cells from blood.

CDR3 coding DNA: TGTGCCAGCAGCTCGTCCGGTCGTGGAAACACCATATATTTT. Its protein is CASSSSGRGNTIYF. The chain links TRBV5-4 to TRBJ1-3, with D uncertain. This CDR3 has 14 residues. Trimming shortened V by 3 bases and J by 3 bases, and 10 bases separated the two germline ends. The germline gives CDR1 SGHNT, CDR2 YYREEE (reference sequence).